One and the same sample provided the 3 T cell receptor beta chains below, sequenced in a study of blood T cell repertoires in COVID-19. TCRdb keeps only in-frame clones here, not all; method: immunoSEQ multiplex PCR. This table has 150,000 to 200,000 clones, 70% to 85% appearing once. The sample consisted of peripheral blood. Source of these receptors: a woman aged 80 or older with acute or convalescent COVID-19.

The gene calls are TRBV18 and TRBJ2-2; TRBD2 matches 14 bases. CDR1 and CDR2 (germline): KGHSH, LQKENI. The CDR3 totals 18 residues. V lost 3 bases, J lost 2 bases, and 5 bases stayed unmatched. CDR3 coding DNA: TGTGCCAGCTCACCCGCGGGACTAGCGGGAGTAAACACCGGGGAGCTGTTTTTT. Protein product: CASSPAGLAGVNTGELFF.

This clone has just one count. This chain links TRBV19 with TRBJ2-6; a weak D match, TRBD1 (6 bases). V lost 3 bases, J lost 3 bases, and 15 bases lay in between. Per the germline V gene, CDR1 is LNHDA and CDR2 is SQIVND (reference sequence). The CDR3 is made up of 17 amino acids. This chain's CDR3 is CASSIYGPGDGANVLTF. CDR3 coding DNA: TGTGCCAGTAGTATTTACGGTCCAGGGGATGGGGCCAACGTCCTGACTTTC. The whole variable domain, remainder taken from reference TRBV19 and TRBJ2-6, is DGGITQSPKYLFRKEGQNVTLSCEQNLNHDAMYWYRQDPGQGLRLIYYSQIVNDFQKGDIAEGYSVSREKKESFPLTVTSAQKNPTAFYLCASSIYGPGDGANVLTFGAGSRLTVL.

The chain carries TRBV19 and TRBJ2-1; a possible D gene is TRBD1 (6 bases). V shed 3 bases and J shed 6 bases, with 9 bases lying between them. CDR1 and CDR2 from the germline V gene are LNHDA and SQIVND (reference sequence). The CDR3 extends over 13 amino acids. The CDR3 region is CASSMTGSNEQFF. The CDR3 DNA is TGTGCCAGTAGTATGACAGGTTCCAATGAGCAGTTCTTC.